This TCR beta chain was documented in a study of tumor-infiltrating lymphocytes in localized non-small cell lung cancer. Looking at the study overall: The cohort mixed smokers and never-smokers, several histologies, and some post-neoadjuvant-chemotherapy samples. Study-wide points: Recurrence-free survival showed no association with tumor T-cell fraction. Immunotypes IM1 and IM2 had similar TCR-derived T-cell fractions.

Concerning this clone itself: Antigen unknown.

The assay was immunoSEQ multiplex PCR, and TCRdb's table has in-frame clones only and misses some. The sample lists fewer than 25,000 clones, around 67% seen once, with 6% to 6.5% in the top ten. Sequencing was carried out using lung tumor tissue. This clonotype originated in a human donor with non-small cell lung cancer.

CDR3 in amino acids: CATQFGDTQYF. The CDR3 nucleotides are TGTGCCACACAGTTTGGAGATACGCAGTATTTT. This chain connects TRBV7-2 to TRBJ2-3; no firm D call. The CDR3 runs to 11 residues. V lost 10 bases and J lost 5, with 10 bases in between. In germline, CDR1 is SGHTA, CDR2 FQGNSA. The whole variable domain, remainder taken from reference TRBV7-2 and TRBJ2-3, is GAGVSQSPSNKVTEKGKDVELRCDPISGHTALYWYRQSLGQGLEFLIYFQGNSAPDKSGLPSDRFSAERTGGSVSTLTIQRTQQEDSAVYLCATQFGDTQYFGPGTRLTVL.